A single sample is the source of the 5 T cell receptor beta chains below, sequenced in a study of cytomegalovirus exposure and HLA in healthy donors. Profiling relied on immunoSEQ multiplex PCR, and the TCRdb table lists in-frame clones only, not all of them. The sample shows 85,000 to 90,000 clones, 96% of them seen only once. Sequencing was performed on PBMCs. These receptors were taken from a young man in good health and CMV-seronegative.

Only a few counts were recorded for this clone. The chain links TRBV15 to TRBJ2-7, with 7 bases that match TRBD2. Germline V gives CDR1 LNHNV, CDR2 YYDKDF (reference sequence). CDR3 length: 15 residues. The junction had 7 bases not matched to a gene; V was cut back by 5 bases and J by 0 bases. The CDR3 reads CATSPAAGSSYEQYF. The CDR3 DNA reads TGTGCCACCAGCCCGGCAGCGGGAAGCTCCTACGAGCAGTACTTC.

The V and J genes are TRBV11-3 and TRBJ2-1; 12 positions agree with TRBD2. CDR1 is SGHNT, CDR2 YENEEA, per germline. This CDR3 spans 15 amino acids. Losses at the gene ends were 1 base for V and 6 bases for J; bases not matched to a gene: 1. DNA for the CDR3: TGTGCCAGCAGCTTAGTGGGACTAGCGGGCAATGAGCAGTTCTTC. It specifies CASSLVGLAGNEQFF. The full variable domain, rest sourced from reference TRBV11-3 and TRBJ2-1, is EAGVVQSPRYKIIEKKQPVAFWCNPISGHNTLYWYLQNLGQGPELLIRYENEEAVDDSQLPKDRFSAERLKGVDSTLKIQPAELGDSAVYLCASSLVGLAGNEQFFGPGTRLTVL.

The rearrangement links TRBV5-6 to TRBJ2-7, with 7 bases aligning to TRBD2. The V gene's germline CDR1 is SGHDT and CDR2 YYEEEE. The CDR3 totals 13 residues. DNA of the CDR3: TGTGCCAGCAGCTTGGGGGGGGGAAGACTGGAATGGGTC. Its protein is CASSLGGGRLEWV.

The V call is TRBV5-6, the J call TRBJ2-7; possible D gene TRBD1, 5 bases. The CDR3 runs to 14 residues. Germline values: CDR1 SGHDT, CDR2 YYEEEE. The V end was cut by 0 bases, the J end by 2 bases, with 9 bases between. DNA of the CDR3: TGTGCCAGCAGCTTGGGACAGTCTACCTACGAGCAGTACGTC. Encoded protein: CASSLGQSTYEQYV.

V gene TRBV6-6 combines with J gene TRBJ2-5; weak D call: TRBD2 (6 bases). With 4 bases removed from V and 1 base from J, the gap between germline ends came to 13 bases. CDR1 is MNHNY, CDR2 SVGAGI, per germline (reference sequence). CDR3 length: 15 amino acids. The DNA for the CDR3 is TGTGCCAGCAGTTGGGGTGGAGGGGTCCAAGAGACCCAGTACTTC. It encodes CASSWGGGVQETQYF.